The following is a TCR beta chain sequence with its context. This sample is drawn from a study of T cell changes during pregnancy in multiple sclerosis. The protocol was immunoSEQ multiplex PCR, while the TCRdb copy is restricted to in-frame clones and leaves out a portion. The table records about 29,000 clones, 85% to 95% of them present only once. CDR3 length: 18 amino acids. CDR1 and CDR2 from the germline V gene are SGDLS and YYNGEE. The ends lost 4 bases at V and 2 bases at J; junction bases unmatched: 13. The chain carries TRBV9 and TRBJ2-2; 8 nucleotides match TRBD1. This sequence was found in a female donor with multiple sclerosis, enrolled in a pregnancy study. Sequencing was performed on CD8+ T cells from peripheral blood mononuclear cells, taken before pregnancy. The DNA for the CDR3 is TGTGCCAGCAGCAATCCCCAGGACAGGGAGATTAACACCGGGGAGCTGTTTTTT. This gives the protein CASSNPQDREINTGELFF.